The 9 T cell receptor beta chains below were found in one sample sequenced in a study of blood T cell repertoires in COVID-19. The table came from immunoSEQ multiplex PCR; TCRdb's copy has only in-frame clones and leaves some out. The sample includes about 170,000 clones, around 92% of them seen just once. The sequencing input was peripheral blood. Receptors were obtained from a man in his thirties or forties with COVID-19, enrolled during active disease.

This clone has a single count. The CDR3 DNA is TGCGCCAGCAGCCAACAGGGGACTAGCGGGAGTTATGAGCAGTTCTTC. The encoded protein is CASSQQGTSGSYEQFF. The gene calls are TRBV4-1 and TRBJ2-1; 14 bases are shared with TRBD2. The length of the CDR3 is 16 residues. Germline trimming cut 2 bases from V and 8 bases from J; bases unmatched to any gene: 5. CDR1 is MGHRA, CDR2 YSYEKL, per germline.

This rearrangement joins TRBV5-1 to TRBJ1-2, with D possibly TRBD1 on 6 matching bases. Per germline, CDR1 SGHRS and CDR2 YFSETQ. V gave up 5 bases and J gave up 4 bases, with 18 bases separating them. The CDR3 loop spans 15 amino acids. The CDR3: CASRPTGTISYGYTF. The CDR3, as DNA: TGCGCCAGCAGGCCTACAGGGACAATTTCCTATGGCTACACCTTC. Supplemented by reference TRBV5-1 and TRBJ1-2, the full variable domain reads KAGVTQTPRYLIKTRGQQVTLSCSPISGHRSVSWYQQTPGQGLQFLFEYFSETQRNKGNFPGRFSGRQFSNSRSEMNVSTLELGDSALYLCASRPTGTISYGYTFGSGTRLTVV.

V and J are TRBV7-8 and TRBJ2-6; TRBD1 might be the D (5 bases). This CDR3 spans 17 amino acids. Germline V gene sequence: CDR1 SGHVS, CDR2 FQNEAQ. The germline V and J ends were trimmed by 3 bases and 1 base, with 13 bases remaining between them. The CDR3 loop is CASSFPTRASGANVLTF. In DNA, the CDR3 is TGTGCCAGCAGCTTTCCGACCAGGGCTTCTGGGGCCAACGTCCTGACTTTC.

The chain employs TRBV28 and TRBJ1-5; no definite D call. The germline CDR1 and CDR2 sequences are MDHEN and SYDVKM. Deletions cut 6 bases from V and 7 bases from J, with 16 bases between. The CDR3 is made up of 14 amino acids. The CDR3 protein is CASRRVRTGQPQHF. Here the CDR3 DNA reads TGTGCCAGCAGACGGGTGAGGACGGGGCAGCCCCAGCATTTT.

The chain is built from TRBV19 and TRBJ1-2, with a tentative D call TRBD1 (6 bases). This CDR3 spans 17 amino acids. Germline values: CDR1 LNHDA, CDR2 SQIVND (reference sequence). V was shortened by 3 bases and J by 8 bases, with 25 bases between the two germline ends. In nucleotides, the CDR3 is TGTGCCAGTAGTATGAACCGACTGACAGGAACCACCTCGGGCTACACCTTC. Its translation is CASSMNRLTGTTSGYTF.

This clone is a singleton in its sample. The rearrangement links TRBV7-3 to TRBJ2-1; D perhaps matches TRBD2 (6 bases). Trimming left V 2 bases short and J 3 bases short, with 17 bases between. Germline V gene data show CDR1 as SGHTA and CDR2 as FQGTGA. The CDR3 sequence is 17 residues long. CDR3 nucleotides: TGTGCCAGCAGCTTACGGGAACCCGGACTATACTACAATGAGCAGTTCTTC. Translation: CASSLREPGLYYNEQFF. Complete variable domain (other parts from reference TRBV7-3 and TRBJ2-1): GAGVSQTPSNKVTEKGKYVELRCDPISGHTALYWYRQSLGQGPEFLIYFQGTGAADDSGLPNDRFFAVRPEGSVSTLKIQRTERGDSAVYLCASSLREPGLYYNEQFFGPGTRLTVL.

The chain uses TRBV12-5 and TRBJ2-1, with 8 bases matching TRBD1. This CDR3 comprises 15 residues. Germline lookup yields CDR1 LGHNT and CDR2 FRNRAP. The J segment lost 4 bases and the V segment lost 2 bases, leaving 4 bases of the junction unmatched. CDR3 in amino acids: CASGLPGGEYNEQFF. The CDR3 nucleotides read TGTGCTAGTGGTTTGCCAGGGGGCGAATACAATGAGCAGTTCTTC. Full variable domain (remainder filled in from reference TRBV12-5 and TRBJ2-1): DARVTQTPRHKVTEMGQEVTMRCQPILGHNTVFWYRQTMMQGLELLAYFRNRAPLDDSGMPKDRFSAEMPDATLATLKIQPSEPRDSAVYFCASGLPGGEYNEQFFGPGTRLTVL.

The CDR3 sequence: CASSPRTVGSGANVLTF. CDR3 bases: TGTGCCAGCAGCCCAAGGACAGTCGGTTCTGGGGCCAACGTCCTGACTTTC. The rearrangement uses TRBV4-2 and TRBJ2-6; possible D gene TRBD1, 6 bases. V lost 4 bases, J lost 1 base, and 14 bases lay in between. There are 17 residues in the CDR3. Looked up from germline, CDR1 is LGHNA and CDR2 is YNFKEQ.

This clone was recorded a few times. This chain connects TRBV18 to TRBJ1-5; possible D gene TRBD1, 6 bases. V was trimmed by 1 base and J by 5 bases, leaving 6 bases between them. Germline-derived CDR1 and CDR2 are KGHSH and LQKENI. CDR3 length: 13 amino acids. The CDR3 protein is CASSPHRDQPQHF. CDR3 nucleotide sequence: TGTGCCAGCTCACCACACAGGGATCAGCCCCAGCATTTT.